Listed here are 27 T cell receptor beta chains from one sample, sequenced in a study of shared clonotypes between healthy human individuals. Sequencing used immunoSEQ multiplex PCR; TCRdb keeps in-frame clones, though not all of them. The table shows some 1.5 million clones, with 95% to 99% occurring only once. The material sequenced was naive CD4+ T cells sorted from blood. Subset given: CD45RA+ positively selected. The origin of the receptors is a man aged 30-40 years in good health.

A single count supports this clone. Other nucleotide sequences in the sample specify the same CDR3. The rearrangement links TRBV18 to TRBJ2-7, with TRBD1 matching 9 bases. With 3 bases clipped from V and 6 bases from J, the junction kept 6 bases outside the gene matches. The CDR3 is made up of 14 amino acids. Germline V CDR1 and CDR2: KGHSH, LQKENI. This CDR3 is CASSPLDRGGEQYF. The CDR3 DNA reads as TGTGCCAGCTCACCCCTGGACAGGGGAGGCGAGCAGTACTTC.

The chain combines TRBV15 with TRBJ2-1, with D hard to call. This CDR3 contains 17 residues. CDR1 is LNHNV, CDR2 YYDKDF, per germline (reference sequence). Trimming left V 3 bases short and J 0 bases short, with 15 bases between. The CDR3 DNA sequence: TGTGCCACCAGCAGTTACTACTTTACCAGCTCCTACAATGAGCAGTTCTTC. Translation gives CATSSYYFTSSYNEQFF.

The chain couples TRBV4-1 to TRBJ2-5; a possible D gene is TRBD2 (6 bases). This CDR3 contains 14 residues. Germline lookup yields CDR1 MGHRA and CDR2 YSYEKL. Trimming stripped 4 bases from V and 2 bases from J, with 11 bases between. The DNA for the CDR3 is TGCGCCAGCAGCCGAACCGGGACTCAAGAGACCCAGTACTTC. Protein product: CASSRTGTQETQYF.

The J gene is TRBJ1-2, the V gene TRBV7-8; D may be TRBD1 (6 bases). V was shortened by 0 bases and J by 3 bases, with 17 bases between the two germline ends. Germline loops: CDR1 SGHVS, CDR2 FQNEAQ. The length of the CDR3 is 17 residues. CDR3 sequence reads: CASSLAGGGAPDYGYTF. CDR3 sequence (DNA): TGTGCCAGCAGCTTAGCAGGCGGGGGGGCCCCGGACTATGGCTACACCTTC.

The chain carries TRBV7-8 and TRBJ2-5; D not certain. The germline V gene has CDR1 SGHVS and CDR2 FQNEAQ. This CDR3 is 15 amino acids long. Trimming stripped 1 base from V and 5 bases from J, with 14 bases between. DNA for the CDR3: TGTGCCAGCAGCTTAGGTCCGGGTGTGGAGGAGACCCAGTACTTC. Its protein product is CASSLGPGVEETQYF.

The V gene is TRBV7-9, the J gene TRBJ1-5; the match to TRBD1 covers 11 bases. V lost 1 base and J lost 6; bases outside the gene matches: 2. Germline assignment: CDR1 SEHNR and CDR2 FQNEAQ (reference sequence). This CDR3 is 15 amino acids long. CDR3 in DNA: TGTGCCAGCAGCTTAGGGGGGACAGGGGGTCAGCCCCAGCATTTT. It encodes CASSLGGTGGQPQHF.

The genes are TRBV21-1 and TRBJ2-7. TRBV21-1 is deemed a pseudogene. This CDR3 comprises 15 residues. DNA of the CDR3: TGTGCCATGCTACCCCCAGTATCCGGTACTCGCGAGCAGTACTTC. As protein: CAMLPPVSGTREQYF.

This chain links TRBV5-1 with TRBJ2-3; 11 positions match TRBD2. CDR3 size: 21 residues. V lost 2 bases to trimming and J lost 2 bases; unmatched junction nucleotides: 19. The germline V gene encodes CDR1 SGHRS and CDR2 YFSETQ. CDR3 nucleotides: TGCGCCAGCAGCTTAGATCCCGGAAGGGTAGCGGGAGGGATATTCACAGATACGCAGTATTTT. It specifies CASSLDPGRVAGGIFTDTQYF.

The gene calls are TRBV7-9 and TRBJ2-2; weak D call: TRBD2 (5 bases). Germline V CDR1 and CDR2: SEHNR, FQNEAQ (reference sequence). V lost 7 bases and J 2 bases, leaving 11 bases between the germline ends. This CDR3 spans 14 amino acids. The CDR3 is CASTREGNTGELFF. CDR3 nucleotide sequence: TGTGCCAGCACCCGAGAGGGCAACACCGGGGAGCTGTTTTTT.

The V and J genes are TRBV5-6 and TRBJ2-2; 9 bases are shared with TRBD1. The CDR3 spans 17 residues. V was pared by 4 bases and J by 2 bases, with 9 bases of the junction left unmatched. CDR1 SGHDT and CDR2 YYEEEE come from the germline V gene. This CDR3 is CASSPGTGSRNTGELFF. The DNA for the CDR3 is TGTGCCAGCAGCCCGGGGACAGGGAGTCGTAACACCGGGGAGCTGTTTTTT.

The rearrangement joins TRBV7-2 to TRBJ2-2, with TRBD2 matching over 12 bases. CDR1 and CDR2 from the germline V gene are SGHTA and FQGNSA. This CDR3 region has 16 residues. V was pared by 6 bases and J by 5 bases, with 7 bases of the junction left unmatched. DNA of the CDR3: TGTGCCAGCAGTCGGACTAGCGGGGTCGGTACCGGGGAGCTGTTTTTT. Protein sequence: CASSRTSGVGTGELFF.

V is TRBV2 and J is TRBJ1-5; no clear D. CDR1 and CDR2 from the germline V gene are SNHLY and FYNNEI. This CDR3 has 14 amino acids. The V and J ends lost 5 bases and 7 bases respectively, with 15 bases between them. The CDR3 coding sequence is TGTGCCAGCAGTTACGAGAGGGATCGGCAGCCCCAGCATTTT. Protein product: CASSYERDRQPQHF.

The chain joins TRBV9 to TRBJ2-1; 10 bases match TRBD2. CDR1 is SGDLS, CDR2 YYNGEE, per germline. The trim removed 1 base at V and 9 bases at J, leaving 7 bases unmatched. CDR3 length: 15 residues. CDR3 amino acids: CASSVIAGGVSEQFF. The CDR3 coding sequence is TGTGCCAGCAGCGTAATAGCGGGAGGTGTGAGTGAGCAGTTCTTC.

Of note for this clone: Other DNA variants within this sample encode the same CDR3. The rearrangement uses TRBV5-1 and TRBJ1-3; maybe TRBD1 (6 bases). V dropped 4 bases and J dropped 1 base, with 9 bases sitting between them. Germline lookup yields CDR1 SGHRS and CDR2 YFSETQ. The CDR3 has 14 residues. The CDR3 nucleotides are TGCGCCAGCAGCCCGACAGGTTCTGGAAACACCATATATTTT. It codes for CASSPTGSGNTIYF.

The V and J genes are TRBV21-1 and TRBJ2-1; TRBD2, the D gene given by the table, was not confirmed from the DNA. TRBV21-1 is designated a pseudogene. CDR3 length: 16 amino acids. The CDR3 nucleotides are TGTGCCAGCAGCAAAGGGGAGAAAGGCGAGTACAATGAGCAGTTCTTC. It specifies CASSKGEKGEYNEQFF.

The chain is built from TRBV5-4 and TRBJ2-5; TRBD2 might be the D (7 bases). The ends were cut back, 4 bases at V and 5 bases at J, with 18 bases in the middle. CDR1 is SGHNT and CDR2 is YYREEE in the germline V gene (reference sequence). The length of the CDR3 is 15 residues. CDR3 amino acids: CASSRDLGGRETQYF. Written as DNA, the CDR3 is TGTGCCAGCAGCCGCGATTTGGGGGGGCGGGAGACCCAGTACTTC.

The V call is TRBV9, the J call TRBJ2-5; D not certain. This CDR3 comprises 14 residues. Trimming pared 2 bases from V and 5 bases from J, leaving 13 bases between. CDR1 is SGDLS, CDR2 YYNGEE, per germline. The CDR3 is CASSVGHLGETQYF. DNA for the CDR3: TGTGCCAGCAGCGTCGGTCACCTCGGGGAGACCCAGTACTTC.

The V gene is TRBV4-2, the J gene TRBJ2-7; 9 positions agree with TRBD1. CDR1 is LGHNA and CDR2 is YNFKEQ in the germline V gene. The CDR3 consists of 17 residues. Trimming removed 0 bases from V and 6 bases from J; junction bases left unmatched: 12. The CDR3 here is CASSQDPGTGPGSEQYF. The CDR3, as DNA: TGTGCCAGCAGCCAAGACCCTGGGACAGGGCCAGGCAGCGAGCAGTACTTC.

The CDR3 sequence is CASSLQNTDTQYF. The CDR3, as DNA: TGTGCCAGCAGCTTACAAAACACAGATACGCAGTATTTT. The chain uses TRBV7-8 and TRBJ2-3; D is unresolved. Germline loops: CDR1 SGHVS, CDR2 FQNEAQ. The CDR3 has 13 amino acids. V was trimmed by 2 bases and J by 2 bases, leaving 5 bases between them.

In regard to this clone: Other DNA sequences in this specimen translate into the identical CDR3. CDR3 sequence (DNA): TGTGCCAGCAGTTCCGGGGCACAAGAGACCCAGTACTTC. It yields the protein CASSSGAQETQYF. V is TRBV28 and J is TRBJ2-5; either TRBD1 or TRBD2 may fit D (5 bases each). V dropped 4 bases and J dropped 2 bases, with 8 bases sitting between them. The CDR3 is made up of 13 amino acids. Germline loops: CDR1 MDHEN, CDR2 SYDVKM.

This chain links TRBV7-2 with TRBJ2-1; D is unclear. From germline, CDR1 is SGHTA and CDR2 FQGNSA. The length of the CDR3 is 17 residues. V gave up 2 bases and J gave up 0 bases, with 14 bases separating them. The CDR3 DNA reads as TGTGCCAGCAGCTTATTTTACCCCGCCGCCTCCTACAATGAGCAGTTCTTC. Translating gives CASSLFYPAASYNEQFF.

The CDR3 is CASSVGSVSSYEQYF. Written as DNA, the CDR3 is TGTGCCAGCAGCGTAGGGTCCGTGAGCTCCTACGAGCAGTACTTC. The chain recombines TRBV9 with TRBJ2-7; D call uncertain. This CDR3 is 15 amino acids long. V shed 0 bases and J shed 0 bases, with 10 bases lying between them. Per the germline V gene, CDR1 is SGDLS and CDR2 is YYNGEE. Using reference TRBV9 and TRBJ2-7 for the parts outside the CDR3, the full variable domain is DSGVTQTPKHLITATGQRVTLRCSPRSGDLSVYWYQQSLDQGLQFLIQYYNGEERAKGNILERFSAQQFPDLHSELNLSSLELGDSALYFCASSVGSVSSYEQYFGPGTRLTVT.

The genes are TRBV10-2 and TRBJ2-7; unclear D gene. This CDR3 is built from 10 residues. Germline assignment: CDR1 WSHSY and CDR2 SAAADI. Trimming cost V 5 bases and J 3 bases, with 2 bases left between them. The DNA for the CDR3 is TGCGCCAGCAGTAGCTACGAGCAGTACTTC. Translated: CASSSYEQYF.

Here the CDR3 DNA reads TGCGCCAGCAGCGATTCGTCCGGGTTTAAGACCCAGTACTTC. It is translated as CASSDSSGFKTQYF. This sequence joins TRBV5-1 and TRBJ2-5; D unclear. Trimming took off 4 bases at V and 6 bases at J, with 16 bases between the two ends. The CDR3 covers 14 residues. Germline V gives CDR1 SGHRS, CDR2 YFSETQ.

The CDR3 sequence: CTLGPTQYF. The CDR3 nucleotides are TGCACCCTTGGGCCTACGCAGTATTTT. V usage is TRBV20-1 and J usage is TRBJ2-3; D remains unclear. Germline V gene sequence: CDR1 DFQATT, CDR2 SNEGSKA (reference sequence). The CDR3 spans 9 residues.

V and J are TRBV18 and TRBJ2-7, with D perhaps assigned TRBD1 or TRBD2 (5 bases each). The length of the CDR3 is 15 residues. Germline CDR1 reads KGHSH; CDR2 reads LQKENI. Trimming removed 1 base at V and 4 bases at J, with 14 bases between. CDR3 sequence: CASSPQGTPGYEQYF. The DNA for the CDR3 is TGTGCCAGCTCACCACAGGGGACGCCTGGGTACGAGCAGTACTTC.

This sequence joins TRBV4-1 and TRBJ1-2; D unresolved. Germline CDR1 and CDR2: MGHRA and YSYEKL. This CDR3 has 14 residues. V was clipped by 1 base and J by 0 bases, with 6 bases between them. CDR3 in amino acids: CASSQGRANYGYTF. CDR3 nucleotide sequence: TGCGCCAGCAGCCAAGGGAGGGCTAACTATGGCTACACCTTC.